Reported below is one T cell receptor (beta chain). The target antigen is unknown. The data belong to a study of cytomegalovirus exposure and HLA in healthy donors. Study information: T cells numbering about 179 million yielded 95 million to 140 million unique TCR beta sequences in an earlier analysis. Findings and limits, study-wide: It was in a later analysis that TCR association rates were seen to vary by HLA locus, highest for DRB1 and lowest for HLA-C.

PCR used 60 Vbeta primers and 13 Jbeta primers. Under the authors' procedure: Roughly 11 million of the about 80 million unique TCR beta chains counted in a later analysis were shared. Clones were sequenced by immunoSEQ multiplex PCR, and TCRdb holds only the in-frame ones, with some missing. That table supplies the V and J calls and clone size; D and trimming were determined from the DNA. The table shows about 150,000 clones, with over 60% occurring only once. Germline loops: CDR1 LNHDA, CDR2 SQIVND (reference sequence). V lost 6 bases to trimming and J lost 4 bases; unmatched junction nucleotides: 3. The CDR3 sequence is 14 residues long.

The sequenced material came from PBMCs. The rearrangement uses TRBV19 and TRBJ2-2; 9 bases agree with TRBD1. The TCR originated in a man in his forties or fifties in good health and CMV-seronegative. As DNA, the CDR3 is TGTGCCAGTAGGGACAGGGGAGTCACCGGGGAGCTGTTTTTT. Its protein is CASRDRGVTGELFF. Supplemented by reference TRBV19 and TRBJ2-2, the full variable domain reads DGGITQSPKYLFRKEGQNVTLSCEQNLNHDAMYWYRQDPGQGLRLIYYSQIVNDFQKGDIAEGYSVSREKKESFPLTVTSAQKNPTAFYLCASRDRGVTGELFFGEGSRLTVL.